These 21 T cell receptor beta chains were all obtained from the same sample, sequenced in a study of cytomegalovirus exposure and HLA in healthy donors. Only in-frame clones appear in the TCRdb table, and some are missing; sequencing was by immunoSEQ multiplex PCR. The sample has roughly 310,000 clones, 88% seen once. The sample was PBMCs. These receptors all come from a man aged 25-40 years in good health and CMV-seronegative.

The V call is TRBV6-1, the J call TRBJ2-3; weak D call: TRBD2 (7 bases). There are 14 residues in the CDR3. The germline V gene encodes CDR1 MNHNS and CDR2 SASEGT. V gave up 6 bases and J gave up 6 bases, with 16 bases separating them. The CDR3 coding sequence is TGTGCCAGCAGAAAGGCGGGGGCTATGGATACGCAGTATTTT. Translating gives CASRKAGAMDTQYF.

The genes are TRBV7-2 and TRBJ1-1, with 7 bases lining up with TRBD1. CDR3 length: 16 residues. V dropped 5 bases and J dropped 4; count of bases not matched to a gene: 13. Germline V gene sequence: CDR1 SGHTA, CDR2 FQGNSA. CDR3 nucleotides: TGTGCCAGCAGCCATACGACAGGGCTAAGCGGCACTGAAGCTTTCTTT. Translated: CASSHTTGLSGTEAFF.

This chain joins TRBV9 and TRBJ2-7; the D gene is possibly TRBD2 (7 bases). This CDR3 comprises 13 residues. Trimming removed 7 bases from V and 3 bases from J, with 14 bases in between. Germline CDR1 is SGDLS and CDR2 is YYNGEE. This CDR3 is CASGTGTNYEQYF. DNA for the CDR3: TGTGCCAGCGGAACAGGGACTAACTACGAGCAGTACTTC.

The chain recombines TRBV6-6 with TRBJ2-3; D is undetermined. With 6 bases removed from V and 4 bases from J, the gap between germline ends came to 8 bases. Germline-derived CDR1 and CDR2 are MNHNY and SVGAGI (reference sequence). This CDR3 has 12 amino acids. CDR3 region: CASRETADTQYF. The DNA of the CDR3 is TGTGCCAGCAGAGAAACGGCAGATACGCAGTATTTT.

This sequence joins TRBV4-3 and TRBJ1-4; unclear D gene. The CDR3 runs to 14 residues. V lost 2 bases and J 5 bases, leaving 9 bases between the germline ends. CDR1 and CDR2 (germline): LGHNA, YSLEER. This CDR3 reads CASSQIGVNEKLFF. In DNA form, the CDR3 reads TGCGCCAGCAGCCAAATCGGGGTGAATGAAAAACTGTTTTTT.

This clone was counted a few times. CDR3 nucleotides: TGTGCCAGCAGGGGACAGTCCTCCTACGAGCAGTACTTC. Its protein is CASRGQSSYEQYF. This chain connects TRBV6-1 to TRBJ2-7, with 7 nucleotides matching TRBD1. The length of the CDR3 is 13 residues. J lost 0 bases, V lost 6 bases, and 2 bases had no gene match. The germline gives CDR1 MNHNS, CDR2 SASEGT.

DNA of the CDR3: TGTGCCAGTAGCCCGGGCAGGGCATGGACAGATACGCAGTATTTT. This translates into CASSPGRAWTDTQYF. The chain uses TRBV19 and TRBJ2-3, with D tentatively TRBD1 (5 bases). The ends were cut back, 6 bases at V and 3 bases at J, with 16 bases in the middle. Germline assignment: CDR1 LNHDA and CDR2 SQIVND (reference sequence). The CDR3 is 15 amino acids. Full variable domain (remainder filled in from reference TRBV19 and TRBJ2-3): DGGITQSPKYLFRKEGQNVTLSCEQNLNHDAMYWYRQDPGQGLRLIYYSQIVNDFQKGDIAEGYSVSREKKESFPLTVTSAQKNPTAFYLCASSPGRAWTDTQYFGPGTRLTVL.

The chain joins TRBV19 to TRBJ1-1, with D tentatively TRBD1 (6 bases). The CDR3 covers 16 residues. Germline V gives CDR1 LNHDA, CDR2 SQIVND (reference sequence). V was trimmed by 5 bases and J by 0 bases, leaving 16 bases between them. The CDR3 is CASSADRQAMNTEAFF. CDR3 sequence (DNA): TGTGCCAGTAGTGCCGACCGACAGGCCATGAACACTGAAGCTTTCTTT.

The chain carries TRBV12-5 and TRBJ2-3; no reliable D call. V lost 4 bases and J lost 6, with 11 bases in between. This CDR3 has 13 amino acids. From germline, CDR1 is LGHNT and CDR2 FRNRAP. The DNA of the CDR3 is TGTGCTAGTGGTTCGTCCTACTTGGATACGCAGTATTTT. It codes for CASGSSYLDTQYF. Full variable domain (rest looked up from reference TRBV12-5 and TRBJ2-3): DARVTQTPRHKVTEMGQEVTMRCQPILGHNTVFWYRQTMMQGLELLAYFRNRAPLDDSGMPKDRFSAEMPDATLATLKIQPSEPRDSAVYFCASGSSYLDTQYFGPGTRLTVL.

This clone occurred once. The J gene is TRBJ2-7, the V gene TRBV27, with TRBD1 identical over 8 bases. V dropped 5 bases and J dropped 4; count of bases not matched to a gene: 4. In germline, CDR1 is MNHEY, CDR2 SMNVEV (reference sequence). The CDR3 contains 13 residues. Here the CDR3 DNA reads TGTGCCAGCAGTCAGACAGGGGCGTACGAGCAGTACTTC. Its translation is CASSQTGAYEQYF.

This chain connects TRBV18 to TRBJ1-1; D might be TRBD1 (6 bases). CDR1 is KGHSH and CDR2 is LQKENI in the germline V gene. The CDR3 consists of 13 residues. Trimming cost V 6 bases and J 1 base, with 9 bases left between them. CDR3: CASSQQGNTEAFF. In nucleotides, the CDR3 is TGTGCCAGCTCGCAACAGGGGAACACTGAAGCTTTCTTT.

This chain links TRBV19 with TRBJ1-2; 7 bases match TRBD1. V dropped 4 bases and J dropped 11; count of bases not matched to a gene: 7. CDR3 length: 12 amino acids. Per germline, CDR1 LNHDA and CDR2 SQIVND (reference sequence). The CDR3: CASSTRQGLYTF. The CDR3 region has the DNA TGTGCCAGTAGTACCAGACAGGGTTTGTACACCTTC.

The sample holds a few counts of this clone. J is TRBJ1-6 and V is TRBV9, with 8 bases aligning to TRBD1. Trimming cost V 3 bases and J 7 bases; bases outside gene matches: 9. This CDR3 comprises 16 residues. Germline V gene lookup returns CDR1 SGDLS and CDR2 YYNGEE. CDR3 protein: CASSAEWTGRNSPLHF. As DNA, the CDR3 is TGTGCCAGCAGCGCCGAATGGACAGGGAGAAATTCACCCCTCCACTTT.

V is TRBV27 and J is TRBJ1-2; tentatively, D is TRBD1 (6 bases). Germline CDR1 reads MNHEY; CDR2 reads SMNVEV (reference sequence). Trimming cost V 6 bases and J 4 bases, with 15 bases left between them. The length of the CDR3 is 14 residues. CDR3 sequence: CASSPAETGYGYTF. In DNA form, the CDR3 reads TGTGCCAGCAGCCCTGCCGAGACAGGCTATGGCTACACCTTC.

This clone appeared once. Being one base from a much bigger clone, this may be a read error. The chain uses TRBV5-4 and TRBJ2-5; D is undetermined. The V end lost 0 bases, the J end lost 3 bases, and 6 bases lay between the germline ends. CDR1 and CDR2 (germline): SGHNT, YYREEE (reference sequence). The CDR3 is 13 amino acids. The chain's CDR3 is CASSLDREETQYF. In DNA, the CDR3 is TGTGCCAGCAGCTTGGACAGAGAAGAGACCCAGTACTTC.

V is TRBV6-6 and J is TRBJ2-7; tentatively, D is TRBD2 (7 bases). The V end lost 9 bases, the J end lost 5 bases, and 20 bases lay between the germline ends. The CDR3 is made up of 14 amino acids. Germline assignment: CDR1 MNHNY and CDR2 SVGAGI (reference sequence). CDR3 protein: CASQPGGAPNEQYF. In DNA form, the CDR3 reads TGTGCCAGTCAACCTGGGGGGGCGCCCAACGAGCAGTACTTC.

CDR3 protein: CASSFMGTEKETQYF. The DNA for the CDR3 is TGTGCCAGCAGCTTTATGGGGACAGAGAAAGAGACCCAGTACTTC. The rearrangement uses TRBV7-9 and TRBJ2-5; 7 nucleotides agree with TRBD1. CDR1 and CDR2 (germline): SEHNR, FQNEAQ (reference sequence). The trim removed 3 bases at V and 3 bases at J, leaving 7 bases unmatched. The CDR3 extends over 15 amino acids.

This chain links TRBV6-5 with TRBJ1-1; 7 positions agree with TRBD1. This CDR3 spans 12 amino acids. After removal of 6 bases from V and 11 bases from J, the junction contained 9 bases not matched to a gene. Germline CDR1 is MNHEY and CDR2 is SVGAGI. CDR3 sequence reads: CASRSGGMGAFF. The CDR3 DNA reads TGTGCCAGCAGGTCAGGGGGAATGGGGGCTTTCTTT.

The V and J genes are TRBV14 and TRBJ2-1; D is possibly TRBD2 (6 bases). The CDR3 runs to 15 residues. Trimming stripped 0 bases from V and 10 bases from J, with 16 bases between. CDR1 SGHDN and CDR2 FVKESK come from the germline V gene. CDR3 sequence: CASSQDEGRREEQFF. Written as DNA, the CDR3 is TGTGCCAGCAGCCAAGATGAAGGGAGGAGGGAGGAGCAGTTCTTC.

The rearrangement joins TRBV4-2 to TRBJ2-3; 10 bases line up with TRBD2. This CDR3 region has 17 residues. Germline lookup yields CDR1 LGHNA and CDR2 YNFKEQ. Germline trimming cut 1 base from V and 5 bases from J; bases unmatched to any gene: 9. CDR3 amino acids: CASSQASGGAPRDTQYF. The CDR3 bases are TGTGCCAGCAGCCAAGCAAGCGGGGGGGCCCCCCGAGATACGCAGTATTTT.

The V gene is TRBV2, the J gene TRBJ2-7; TRBD1 matches 7 bases. The germline gives CDR1 SNHLY, CDR2 FYNNEI. CDR3 length: 14 amino acids. V was clipped by 3 bases and J by 2 bases; unmatched bases: 4. The CDR3 region is CASSDWTGAYEQYF. DNA of the CDR3: TGTGCCAGCAGTGACTGGACAGGAGCCTACGAGCAGTACTTC.